The 30 T cell receptor beta chains in this list originate from one sample, sequenced in a study of blood T cell repertoires in COVID-19. Method: immunoSEQ multiplex PCR; TCRdb's copy keeps in-frame clones and lacks some. The sample has over 350,000 clones, more than 75% seen once. Sample: PBMCs or T cells enriched from blood (not recorded which). These receptors originate from a young woman with acute COVID-19.

This clone was detected a few times. The gene calls are TRBV6-4 and TRBJ2-7; D may be TRBD2 (7 bases). CDR1 is MRHNA, CDR2 SNTAGT, per germline. This CDR3 is 17 amino acids long. Trimming removed 0 bases at V and 3 bases at J, with 18 bases between. Here the CDR3 DNA reads TGTGCCAGCAGTGACTCGAAACGAAGCGGGGACAACTACGAGCAGTACTTC. It codes for CASSDSKRSGDNYEQYF.

This rearrangement joins TRBV7-2 to TRBJ1-2; 7 bases line up with TRBD1. CDR1 SGHTA and CDR2 FQGNSA come from the germline V gene. Losses at the gene ends were 5 bases for V and 4 bases for J; bases not matched to a gene: 7. This CDR3 has 14 amino acids. CDR3 sequence: CASSQGGGTYGYTF. For the CDR3, the DNA is TGTGCCAGCAGCCAGGGGGGCGGTACCTATGGCTACACCTTC.

As DNA, the CDR3 is TGTGCCAGCAGCCTAGGGTTTACAGGATCCTACGAGCAGTACTTC. Translation: CASSLGFTGSYEQYF. The V call is TRBV3-1 (or the pseudogene TRBV3-2), the J call TRBJ2-7, with a possible D match to TRBD1 (5 bases). Germline lookup yields CDR1 LGHDT and CDR2 YNNKEL (reference sequence). Trimming took off 4 bases at V and 1 base at J, with 14 bases between the two ends. The CDR3 length is 15 residues.

This chain uses TRBV5-4 with TRBJ1-2; tentative D call: TRBD1 (6 bases). Looked up from germline, CDR1 is SGHNT and CDR2 is YYREEE (reference sequence). V was trimmed by 0 bases and J by 2 bases, leaving 14 bases between them. This CDR3 has 16 amino acids. This chain's CDR3 is CASSLAGAGANYGYTF. The CDR3, as DNA: TGTGCCAGCAGCTTGGCAGGGGCAGGGGCCAACTATGGCTACACCTTC.

CDR3 in amino acids: CATSLRGGPYNEQFF. CDR3 coding DNA: TGTGCCACCAGCCTGCGGGGGGGCCCCTACAATGAGCAGTTCTTC. The rearrangement links TRBV24-1 to TRBJ2-1, with TRBD2 identical over 9 bases. The germline CDR1 and CDR2 sequences are KGHDR and SFDVKD. V shed 7 bases and J 2 bases; nucleotides not matched to a gene: 5. There are 15 residues in the CDR3.

This clone has a single count. The gene calls are TRBV7-2 and TRBJ2-7, with 7 bases matching TRBD1. This CDR3 spans 15 amino acids. Germline V CDR1 and CDR2: SGHTA, FQGNSA. V trimming: 4 bases; J trimming: 4 bases; junction bases outside the gene matches: 10. CDR3 in amino acids: CASSSSGTVVYEQYF. The CDR3 DNA is TGTGCCAGCAGCTCATCCGGGACAGTAGTATACGAGCAGTACTTC.

This sequence joins TRBV20-1 and TRBJ2-2; no definite D call. CDR3 length: 13 residues. V was trimmed by 3 bases and J by 5 bases, leaving 10 bases between them. Germline CDR1 reads DFQATT; CDR2 reads SNEGSKA (reference sequence). The CDR3 here is CSASPPGTGELFF. CDR3 nucleotide sequence: TGCAGTGCTAGTCCCCCCGGGACCGGGGAGCTGTTTTTT.

This clone was detected only once. The CDR3 is CAISEDRGLNQPQHF. The CDR3 DNA is TGTGCCATCAGTGAGGACAGGGGCCTCAATCAGCCCCAGCATTTT. The V call is TRBV10-3, the J call TRBJ1-5, with 8 positions matching TRBD1. CDR3 length equals 15 residues. The V and J ends lost 2 bases and 3 bases, in that order; junction bases with no gene match: 3. CDR1 ENHRY and CDR2 SYGVKD come from the germline V gene.

The genes are TRBV18 and TRBJ1-1, with TRBD1 matching 7 bases. The germline V gene encodes CDR1 KGHSH and CDR2 LQKENI. This CDR3 is built from 12 residues. With 7 bases clipped from V and 6 bases from J, the junction kept 5 bases outside the gene matches. The CDR3 protein is CASLDRHPEAFF. CDR3 nucleotide sequence: TGTGCCAGCTTGGACAGGCACCCTGAAGCTTTCTTT.

The chain links TRBV27 to TRBJ1-1, with a weak D call TRBD1 (6 bases). Deletions cut 7 bases from V and 4 bases from J, with 19 bases between. The CDR3 extends over 15 amino acids. Germline V gene sequence: CDR1 MNHEY, CDR2 SMNVEV (reference sequence). CDR3 in DNA: TGTGCCAGCACCCCGAGGGGGAAGAGGGGCACTGAAGCTTTCTTT. This codes for CASTPRGKRGTEAFF.

The rearrangement links TRBV6-4 to TRBJ1-1, with 7 bases aligning to TRBD1. Unmatched junction bases numbered 3, after V lost 5 bases and J lost 3 bases. CDR3 size: 13 residues. The germline V gene encodes CDR1 MRHNA and CDR2 SNTAGT. Written as DNA, the CDR3 is TGTGCCAGCAGTCGACAGGGCCACACTGAAGCTTTCTTT. This translates into CASSRQGHTEAFF.

This clone is a singleton in its sample. Given a much more abundant clone one base away, this may be a read error. This chain connects TRBV13 to TRBJ1-5, with 7 nucleotides matching TRBD1. Trimming cost V 5 bases and J 2 bases; bases outside gene matches: 3. Germline V lookup: CDR1 PRHDT, CDR2 FYEKMQ (reference sequence). This CDR3 region has 14 residues. The CDR3 sequence is CASSPGTGNQPQHF. CDR3 nucleotides: TGTGCCAGCAGCCCCGGGACAGGCAATCAGCCCCAGCATTTT.

Remarks on this clone: Additional DNA sequences in this sample encode the identical CDR3. This rearrangement joins TRBV10-3 to TRBJ1-5, with TRBD1 as a possible D gene (5 bases). V was shortened by 3 bases and J by 6 bases, with 12 bases between the two germline ends. This CDR3 spans 14 amino acids. From germline, CDR1 is ENHRY and CDR2 SYGVKD. The CDR3 bases are TGTGCCATCAGTGAATCTCAGGGTACTCAGCCCCAGCATTTT. Its translation: CAISESQGTQPQHF.

The genes are TRBV7-3 and TRBJ1-1; D might be TRBD1 (5 bases). This CDR3 region has 14 residues. Germline loops: CDR1 SGHTA, CDR2 FQGTGA. V lost 1 base to trimming and J lost 1 base, with 7 bases between them. CDR3 amino acids: CASSLRQSNTEAFF. DNA of the CDR3: TGTGCCAGCAGCTTAAGACAGTCGAACACTGAAGCTTTCTTT.

This clone was counted a few times. The chain is built from TRBV9 and TRBJ1-6; D might be TRBD1 (5 bases). CDR1 and CDR2 (germline): SGDLS, YYNGEE. CDR3 length: 13 residues. Between the trimmed V and J ends, which lost 0 bases and 7 bases, there was a span of 5 bases. Here the CDR3 reads CASSVEGNSPLHF. As DNA, the CDR3 is TGTGCCAGCAGCGTAGAGGGGAATTCACCCCTCCACTTT. Supplemented by reference TRBV9 and TRBJ1-6, the full variable domain reads DSGVTQTPKHLITATGQRVTLRCSPRSGDLSVYWYQQSLDQGLQFLIQYYNGEERAKGNILERFSAQQFPDLHSELNLSSLELGDSALYFCASSVEGNSPLHFGNGTRLTVT.

This chain links TRBV24-1 with TRBJ2-7; 8 positions match TRBD1. Germline-derived CDR1 and CDR2 are KGHDR and SFDVKD. V lost 4 bases, J lost 7 bases, and 11 bases stayed unmatched. The CDR3 loop spans 15 amino acids. The CDR3 nucleotides are TGTGCCACCAGTGACTCCCTCAGGGGGCAAGGTGAGCAGTACTTC. Its protein is CATSDSLRGQGEQYF.

This chain joins TRBV5-5 and TRBJ1-1, with a possible D match to TRBD1 (5 bases). Germline values: CDR1 SGHKS, CDR2 YYEKEE (reference sequence). This CDR3 region has 16 residues. Trimming took off 3 bases at V and 4 bases at J, with 19 bases between the two ends. The CDR3 DNA is TGTGCCAGCAGCTCAACGCCAATGCGGGGGACCACTGAAGCTTTCTTT. Amino acids: CASSSTPMRGTTEAFF.

CDR3 region: CASSQGHRSYEQYF. The CDR3 bases are TGTGCCAGCAGCCAGGGGCATCGCTCCTACGAGCAGTACTTC. The rearrangement links TRBV3-1 (or the pseudogene TRBV3-2) to TRBJ2-7, with a weak D call TRBD1 (5 bases). V was cut by 3 bases and J by 0 bases, with 9 bases left in between. There are 14 residues in the CDR3. Germline CDR1 is LGHDT and CDR2 is YNNKEL (reference sequence).

This CDR3 reads CASSSPGEQYF. The CDR3 DNA reads TGTGCCAGCAGTTCACCGGGCGAGCAGTACTTC. The rearrangement uses TRBV6-2 or TRBV6-3 and TRBJ2-7; D is unclear. Deletions cut 4 bases from V and 6 bases from J, with 7 bases between. Germline V gene lookup returns CDR1 MNHEY and CDR2 SVGEGT. The CDR3 is made up of 11 amino acids.

In the case of this clone: The same CDR3 is also encoded by other DNA sequences in this sample. V gene TRBV12-3 or TRBV12-4 combines with J gene TRBJ2-7; D unclear. The CDR3 is 12 residues long. The V end lost 1 base, the J end lost 3 bases, and 4 bases lay between the germline ends. The CDR3 nucleotides are TGTGCCAGCAGTTTAGGTAGCTACGAGCAGTACTTC. It codes for CASSLGSYEQYF.

The chain carries TRBV19 and TRBJ2-5, with D perhaps matching TRBD1 (6 bases). The CDR3 has 15 amino acids. Germline CDR1 is LNHDA and CDR2 is SQIVND (reference sequence). V was pared by 4 bases and J by 2 bases, with 14 bases between. Written as DNA, the CDR3 is TGTGCCAGTAGTACCATCGGACAGTTGCAAGAGACCCAGTACTTC. Translation gives CASSTIGQLQETQYF.

The chain carries TRBV7-3 and TRBJ2-5, with D hard to call. The CDR3 loop spans 15 amino acids. Trimming took 0 bases from V and 2 from J, leaving 10 bases between them. Germline values: CDR1 SGHTA, CDR2 FQGTGA. The CDR3: CASSLTSGRQETQYF. The CDR3 bases are TGTGCCAGCAGCTTAACAAGTGGCAGGCAAGAGACCCAGTACTTC.

The genes are TRBV10-3 and TRBJ1-5; 7 nucleotides agree with TRBD1. V trimming: 8 bases; J trimming: 4 bases; junction bases outside the gene matches: 5. The CDR3 is 13 amino acids. Per the germline V gene, CDR1 is ENHRY and CDR2 is SYGVKD. The CDR3 coding sequence is TGTGCCATCGGAGGGGGCGGGAATCAGCCCCAGCATTTT. This encodes CAIGGGGNQPQHF.

The rearrangement uses TRBV19 and TRBJ1-1, with D possibly matching TRBD1 (6 bases). The CDR3 spans 15 residues. The V end was cut by 5 bases, the J end by 10 bases, with 23 bases between. CDR1 LNHDA and CDR2 SQIVND come from the germline V gene (reference sequence). The CDR3 loop is CASSDRTIPRKGAFF. CDR3 bases: TGTGCCAGTAGTGACAGGACCATACCAAGAAAAGGAGCTTTCTTT.

This clone was detected only a few times. The V call is TRBV3-1 (or the pseudogene TRBV3-2), the J call TRBJ1-2; perhaps TRBD1 as D (5 bases). Trimming left V 2 bases short and J 6 bases short, with 10 bases between. Germline-derived CDR1 and CDR2 are LGHDT and YNNKEL (reference sequence). This CDR3 spans 13 amino acids. DNA for the CDR3: TGTGCCAGCAGCCAACGTTGGGGCCATGGCTACACCTTC. This sequence encodes CASSQRWGHGYTF.

The chain combines TRBV5-1 with TRBJ1-6; D possibly corresponds to TRBD1 (6 bases). V lost 4 bases, J lost 5 bases, and 10 bases lay in between. This CDR3 has 14 amino acids. Germline V gives CDR1 SGHRS, CDR2 YFSETQ. The CDR3: CASSRGQDNSPLHF. CDR3 sequence (DNA): TGCGCCAGCAGCCGGGGACAAGATAATTCACCCCTCCACTTT.

This clone was observed once. The chain has TRBV3-1 (or the pseudogene TRBV3-2) and TRBJ2-7, with TRBD2 matching over 13 bases. Germline V CDR1 and CDR2: LGHDT, YNNKEL (reference sequence). Germline trimming cut 0 bases from V and 4 bases from J; bases unmatched to any gene: 3. The CDR3 has 16 residues. CDR3: CASSQETSGGSYEQYF. Here the CDR3 DNA reads TGTGCCAGCAGCCAAGAGACTAGCGGGGGGTCTTACGAGCAGTACTTC.

The V gene is TRBV7-6, the J gene TRBJ2-3; 16 bases agree with TRBD2. V lost 5 bases to trimming and J lost 5 bases; unmatched junction nucleotides: 7. The CDR3 extends over 17 amino acids. Germline-derived CDR1 and CDR2 are SGHVS and FNYEAQ. CDR3 loop: CASSPGTSGGAVDTQYF. In nucleotides, the CDR3 is TGTGCCAGCAGCCCCGGGACTAGCGGGGGGGCAGTAGATACGCAGTATTTT.

V and J are TRBV19 and TRBJ1-6; D uncertain. Trimming took off 3 bases at V and 8 bases at J, with 14 bases between the two ends. This CDR3 contains 15 residues. CDR1 and CDR2 (germline): LNHDA, SQIVND (reference sequence). CDR3 sequence: CASSISSGHDSPLHF. The CDR3, as DNA: TGTGCCAGTAGTATTTCTTCAGGTCACGATTCACCCCTCCACTTT.

The genes are TRBV5-1 and TRBJ1-2; 11 bases map to TRBD1. With 3 bases clipped from V and 1 base from J, the junction kept 8 bases outside the gene matches. The CDR3 runs to 17 residues. Germline V gene data show CDR1 as SGHRS and CDR2 as YFSETQ. The CDR3 loop reads CASSSGQGAFVNYGYTF. The CDR3 nucleotides are TGCGCCAGCAGCTCCGGACAGGGGGCCTTCGTTAACTATGGCTACACCTTC.